This is a list of T cell receptor beta chains from one sample in a study of shared clonotypes between healthy human individuals. Libraries were prepared by immunoSEQ multiplex PCR; TCRdb keeps only in-frame clonotypes and omits some of them. The data show about 2.5 million clones, under 95% seen once. Specimen: naive CD4+ T cells from PBMCs. The origin of the receptors is a young man in good health. Some clones in this sample may be carry-over from other donors' samples. The CDR3 runs from the conserved cysteine through the conserved F or W. The D gene is left open where the match is weak. Rows give clone size only sometimes, using once, few, many, or a class for an expanded clone.

>TRBJ2-5|NA|NA|TRBV25-1
CASSELLVRETQYF
TGTGCCAGCAGTGAATTGCTAGTAAGAGAGACCCAGTACTTC
>TRBJ1-1|NA|NA|TRBV4-3
CASSQDQRIGNTEAFF
TGCGCCAGCAGCCAAGATCAACGGATAGGGAACACTGAAGCTTTCTTT
>TRBJ2-3|TRBD2|NA|TRBV9
CASTPTSGSSGTDTQYF
TGTGCCAGCACCCCCACTAGCGGGAGCAGTGGCACAGATACGCAGTATTTT
>TRBJ1-4|TRBD1|NA|TRBV5-5
CASSFLTTGGTNEKLFF
TGTGCCAGCAGCTTCCTGACCACAGGGGGCACTAATGAAAAACTGTTTTTT
>TRBJ1-3|NA|NA|TRBV29-1
CSVVLSGNTIYF
TGCAGCGTTGTTCTCTCTGGAAACACCATATATTTT
>TRBJ2-2|TRBD1|once|TRBV7-3
CASSPGQSTGELFF
TGTGCCAGCAGCCCGGGACAGTCCACCGGGGAGCTGTTTTTT
>TRBJ1-2|NA|NA|TRBV5-4
CASSPGLIGISNYGYTF
TGTGCCAGCAGCCCCGGTCTTATAGGGATTTCTAACTATGGCTACACCTTC
>TRBJ1-1|NA|NA|TRBV5-1
CASSLVQGRVNTEAFF
TGCGCCAGCAGCTTAGTCCAGGGGAGGGTGAACACTGAAGCTTTCTTT
>TRBJ2-5|TRBD1|NA|TRBV30
CAWRDRGWETQYF
TGTGCCTGGAGGGACAGGGGATGGGAGACCCAGTACTTC
>TRBJ2-7|NA|NA|TRBV21-1
CASSKGSISGRSEQYF
TGTGCCAGCAGCAAAGGGTCTATTAGCGGGAGAAGCGAGCAGTACTTC
>TRBJ1-1|NA|few|TRBV30
CACRGCGGSRNTEAFF
TGTGCCTGCCGGGGATGCGGGGGGAGTCGGAACACTGAAGCTTTCTTT
>TRBJ2-1|NA|NA|TRBV7-3
CASSLLGQYNEQFF
TGTGCCAGCAGCTTATTGGGGCAGTACAATGAGCAGTTCTTC
>TRBJ2-1|TRBD2|NA|TRBV5-1
CASSDPSGSSYNEQFF
TGCGCCAGCAGCGATCCTAGCGGGAGTTCCTACAATGAGCAGTTCTTC
>TRBJ1-1|NA|NA|TRBV5-6
CASSLLWGRAEAFF
TGTGCCAGCAGCTTGCTGTGGGGCAGGGCTGAAGCTTTCTTT
>TRBJ2-1|NA|once|TRBV10-3
CAISGLGLKGGNEQFF
TGTGCCATCAGTGGGTTAGGCTTAAAGGGCGGCAATGAGCAGTTCTTC
>TRBJ1-3|NA|NA|TRBV29-1
CSVEGGLGNTIYF
TGCAGCGTTGAAGGGGGGCTAGGAAACACCATATATTTT
>TRBJ1-2|NA|once|TRBV7-9
CASSLQGDYGYTF
TGTGCCAGCAGCTTACAGGGTGACTATGGCTACACCTTC
>TRBJ1-5|NA|NA|TRBV7-9
CASSLDRNSNQPQHF
TGTGCCAGCAGCTTAGATAGAAATAGCAATCAGCCCCAGCATTTT
>TRBJ2-7|TRBD1|NA|TRBV6-5
CASRRQGSSYEQYF
TGTGCCAGCAGGAGACAGGGGAGCTCCTACGAGCAGTACTTC
>TRBJ1-1|TRBD1|NA|TRBV7-9
CASSLADRRTEAFF
TGTGCCAGCAGCTTAGCGGACAGGCGGACTGAAGCTTTCTTT
>TRBJ1-1|NA|few|TRBV7-2
CASSSAQGGREAFF
TGTGCCAGCAGCTCTGCCCAGGGCGGGCGTGAAGCTTTCTTT
>TRBJ2-7|NA|NA|TRBV28
CASTDSGALDRYEQYF
TGTGCCAGCACCGATTCGGGGGCCCTAGATCGCTACGAGCAGTACTTC
>TRBJ1-1|NA|NA|TRBV27
CASSLLQGGTEAFF
TGTGCCAGCAGTTTGTTACAGGGAGGCACTGAAGCTTTCTTT
>TRBJ1-2|TRBD1|NA|TRBV19
CASRGDSYDGYTF
TGTGCCAGTAGGGGGGACAGCTATGACGGCTACACCTTC
>TRBJ2-2|NA|NA|TRBV7-2
CASSLRTLDTGELFF
TGTGCCAGCAGCTTACGGACGCTCGACACCGGGGAGCTGTTTTTT
>TRBJ2-7|TRBD1|NA|TRBV7-2
CASSPDRDVTYEQYF
TGTGCCAGCAGCCCGGACAGGGATGTAACCTACGAGCAGTACTTC
>TRBJ2-1|NA|NA|TRBV18
CASSRQGGYNEQFF
TGTGCCAGCTCACGGCAGGGGGGTTACAATGAGCAGTTCTTC
>TRBJ2-5|NA|NA|TRBV11-2
CASSLGSGANRKETQYF
TGTGCCAGCAGCTTAGGGTCGGGGGCAAATAGAAAAGAGACCCAGTACTTC
>TRBJ1-2|NA|few|TRBV30
CARPGQGNYGYTF
TGTGCCCGCCCCGGGCAGGGGAACTATGGCTACACCTTC
>TRBJ1-1|NA|NA|TRBV9
CASSVVPLGANTEAFF
TGTGCCAGCAGCGTAGTCCCGTTAGGGGCGAACACTGAAGCTTTCTTT
>TRBJ2-1|TRBD1|NA|TRBV4-2
CASSLGTGSYNEQFF
TGTGCCAGCAGTCTTGGGACAGGGTCCTACAATGAGCAGTTCTTC
>TRBJ1-4|NA|NA|TRBV27
CASSLWARRATNEKLFF
TGTGCCAGCAGTTTATGGGCACGGCGAGCAACTAATGAAAAACTGTTTTTT
>TRBJ2-2|NA|NA|TRBV30
CAWSGPGELFF
TGTGCCTGGAGTGGCCCCGGGGAGCTGTTTTTT
>TRBJ2-5|TRBD2|NA|TRBV9
CASSVGGLAGGWQETQYF
TGTGCCAGCAGCGTAGGGGGACTAGCGGGAGGTTGGCAGGAGACCCAGTACTTC
>TRBJ1-2|TRBD1|few|TRBV7-2
CASSFGTGDYGYTF
TGTGCCAGCAGCTTCGGGACAGGGGACTATGGCTACACCTTC
>TRBJ2-3|NA|NA|TRBV27
CASSLAPPDTQYF
TGTGCCAGCAGTTTAGCCCCCCCAGATACGCAGTATTTT
>TRBJ1-2|NA|NA|TRBV5-3
CARSLLGLTVLGYTF
TGTGCCAGAAGCTTGTTAGGACTTACAGTCCTTGGCTACACCTTC
>TRBJ2-1|NA|NA|TRBV29-1
CSGDRGNEQFF
TGCAGCGGCGACCGGGGCAATGAGCAGTTCTTC
>TRBJ2-1|TRBD2|NA|TRBV28
CASSPGLAGVDEQFF
TGTGCCAGCAGCCCCGGACTAGCGGGAGTCGATGAGCAGTTCTTC
>TRBJ2-3|NA|NA|TRBV19
CASSQGPRPTDTQYF
TGTGCCAGTAGCCAAGGACCGAGACCCACAGATACGCAGTATTTT
>TRBJ1-4|NA|NA|TRBV28
CASSYTTRNQGEKLFF
TGTGCCAGCAGTTATACAACGCGGAACCAGGGGGAAAAACTGTTTTTT
>TRBJ1-4|NA|NA|TRBV4-3
CASSQDFSPKNLFF
TGCGCCAGCAGCCAAGATTTCAGCCCCAAAAACTTGTTTTTT
>TRBJ1-1|NA|NA|TRBV7-2
CASSPDPLNTEAFF
TGTGCCAGCAGCCCGGACCCCTTGAACACTGAAGCTTTCTTT
>TRBJ2-7|NA|NA|TRBV19
CASSIYKGPPYEQYF
TGTGCCAGTAGTATATACAAGGGACCTCCCTACGAGCAGTACTTC
>TRBJ2-3|TRBD1|NA|TRBV7-3
CASSSRTGTGGNTQYF
TGTGCCAGCAGCTCACGAACCGGGACAGGGGGGAATACGCAGTATTTT
>TRBJ2-2|NA|NA|TRBV5-4
CASSRDLENTGELFF
TGTGCCAGCAGCCGGGACTTGGAGAACACCGGGGAGCTGTTTTTT
>TRBJ1-4|TRBD1|NA|TRBV7-9
CASSLGGTGYNEKLFF
TGTGCCAGCAGCTTGGGGGGGACAGGCTATAATGAAAAACTGTTTTTT
>TRBJ1-2|TRBD1|NA|TRBV27
CASSSRDSNGYTF
TGTGCCAGCAGTTCCCGGGACAGTAATGGCTACACCTTC
>TRBJ2-1|NA|NA|TRBV7-2
CASSSRGNVYNEQFF
TGTGCCAGCAGCTCCAGGGGAAACGTCTACAATGAGCAGTTCTTC
>TRBJ2-7|NA|NA|TRBV7-2
CASSRGGANGYEQYF
TGTGCCAGCAGCCGAGGGGGGGCCAATGGGTACGAGCAGTACTTC